This T cell receptor beta chain is drawn from a study of lymphopenia after photon versus proton radiotherapy. General study findings and limits: Photon-treated patients lost naive T cells and TCR diversity; proton-treated stayed stable.

With regard to this clone: Its antigen is as yet unknown.

Only in-frame clones appear in the TCRdb table, and some are missing; sequencing was by immunoSEQ multiplex PCR. The repertoire has roughly 30,000 clones, about 83% of them found once; the top ten carry roughly 44%. This TCR was sampled from a woman aged 60 to 75 with cholangiocarcinoma. Some clones in this sample may be carry-over from other donors' samples. The sequenced sample was peripheral blood, obtained from a patient treated with proton-based radiotherapy.

DNA of the CDR3: TGTGCCAGCAAGGGACAGGCTAACACCGGGGAGCTGTTTTTT. Residues: CASKGQANTGELFF. V gene TRBV19 combines with J gene TRBJ2-2; 8 bases are a match to TRBD1. CDR3 length: 14 residues. The J segment lost 2 bases and the V segment lost 9 bases, leaving 5 bases of the junction unmatched. Germline V gene lookup returns CDR1 LNHDA and CDR2 SQIVND (reference sequence).